There are a few counts of the clone carrying this T cell receptor (beta chain). Time point given: sample taken at primary tumor resection. This sample is part of a study of spatial heterogeneity in lung cancer. V lost 3 bases to trimming and J lost 3 bases; unmatched junction nucleotides: 4. Germline CDR1 reads GTSNPN; CDR2 reads SVGIG (reference sequence). This CDR3 has 14 residues. In TCRdb, the 5' RACE reads were re-called with MiXCR into one record per CDR3 protein. This table has roughly 39,000 distinct CDR3 sequences, 7.5% appearing once. The receptor was derived from a male donor with early-stage non-small cell lung cancer. The chain employs TRBV30 and TRBJ2-2; TRBD1 agrees at 7 bases. Sequencing used PBMCs, obtained at surgery. CDR3 sequence (DNA): TGTGCCTGGAGAGGGGACAGTTACACCGGGGAGCTGTTTTTT. Translation gives CAWRGDSYTGELFF.